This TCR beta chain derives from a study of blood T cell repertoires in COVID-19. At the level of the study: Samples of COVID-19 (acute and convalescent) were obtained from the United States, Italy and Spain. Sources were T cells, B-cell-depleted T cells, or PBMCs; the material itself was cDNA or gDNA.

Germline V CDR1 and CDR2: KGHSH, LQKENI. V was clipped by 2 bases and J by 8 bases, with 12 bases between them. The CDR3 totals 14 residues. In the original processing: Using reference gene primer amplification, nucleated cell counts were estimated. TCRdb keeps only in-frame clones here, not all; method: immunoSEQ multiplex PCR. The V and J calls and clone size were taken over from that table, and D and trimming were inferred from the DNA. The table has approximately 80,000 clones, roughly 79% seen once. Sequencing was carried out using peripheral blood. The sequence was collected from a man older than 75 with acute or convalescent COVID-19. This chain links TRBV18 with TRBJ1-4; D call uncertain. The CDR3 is CASSPSATSEKLFF. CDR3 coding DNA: TGTGCCAGCTCACCATCGGCGACTAGCGAAAAACTGTTTTTT.